The rows below give T cell receptor beta chains drawn from one sample of a study of blood T cell repertoires in COVID-19. TCRdb's copy holds only in-frame clones and misses some; the assay was immunoSEQ multiplex PCR. The repertoire includes roughly 66,000 clones, approximately 80% of them detected once, and about 6.2% sits in the top ten. Source material: peripheral blood. These receptor sequences come from a man aged 55 to 70 with acute or convalescent COVID-19. Each CDR3 is given with its conserved first and last residue. Fields, in order: CDR3 DNA, CDR3 protein, clone size, D gene, J gene, V gene. A D gene is named only where the DNA matches it firmly. A clone size is listed for some rows: how often the clone was seen (once, few, many), or a class if it is expanded.

cdr3_nt: TGTGCCAGCAGCTTGGCGGGGGTTGATACCGGGGAGCTGTTTTTT
cdr3_aa: CASSLAGVDTGELFF
clone_size: .
d_call: .
j_call: TRBJ2-2
v_call: TRBV5-4

cdr3_nt: TGTGCCAGCAGCCGAGTGAGCTCTGGGGCCAACGTCCTGACTTTC
cdr3_aa: CASSRVSSGANVLTF
clone_size: .
d_call: .
j_call: TRBJ2-6
v_call: TRBV7-6

cdr3_nt: TGTGCCAGCAGTTCTCCAGGGGTTGGGGCCAACGTCCTGACTTTC
cdr3_aa: CASSSPGVGANVLTF
clone_size: .
d_call: .
j_call: TRBJ2-6
v_call: TRBV6-5

cdr3_nt: TGTGCCAGCAGCCCCTTGGGACAGGGGGTGTCCTACGAGCAGTACTTC
cdr3_aa: CASSPLGQGVSYEQYF
clone_size: few
d_call: TRBD1
j_call: TRBJ2-7
v_call: TRBV13

cdr3_nt: TGTGCCAGCAGTTACGGGGCCTCTAGCGGGGGGTTCTCGGAGACCCAGTACTTC
cdr3_aa: CASSYGASSGGFSETQYF
clone_size: .
d_call: TRBD2
j_call: TRBJ2-5
v_call: TRBV6-2/TRBV6-3

cdr3_nt: TGTGCCAGCAGTTATACGGGGGGCCAAAACTACGAGCAGTACTTC
cdr3_aa: CASSYTGGQNYEQYF
clone_size: .
d_call: .
j_call: TRBJ2-7
v_call: TRBV6-5

cdr3_nt: TGTGCCAGCAGCCCCGTCTTGGGGAGGCGTAGTGAAAAACTGTTTTTT
cdr3_aa: CASSPVLGRRSEKLFF
clone_size: .
d_call: .
j_call: TRBJ1-4
v_call: TRBV7-6

cdr3_nt: TGTGCCAGCAGTCCCGCAGGGGTCCTGCCTAACTATGGCTACACCTTC
cdr3_aa: CASSPAGVLPNYGYTF
clone_size: .
d_call: .
j_call: TRBJ1-2
v_call: TRBV6-2/TRBV6-3

cdr3_nt: TGCGCCAGCAGCTTGGTTGGGACAGGGATAGACTATGGCTACACCTTC
cdr3_aa: CASSLVGTGIDYGYTF
clone_size: .
d_call: TRBD1
j_call: TRBJ1-2
v_call: TRBV5-1

cdr3_nt: TGTGCCAGCTCACCACCCCCGGGGAATGGCTACACCTTC
cdr3_aa: CASSPPPGNGYTF
clone_size: .
d_call: .
j_call: TRBJ1-2
v_call: TRBV18

cdr3_nt: TGTGCCAGCTCACCAATCCGGGACAGGACCGATGGCTACACCTTC
cdr3_aa: CASSPIRDRTDGYTF
clone_size: .
d_call: TRBD1
j_call: TRBJ1-2
v_call: TRBV18

cdr3_nt: TGCGCCAGCACACAAACCGGGACAGGGAGTCTCAATGAGCAGTTCTTC
cdr3_aa: CASTQTGTGSLNEQFF
clone_size: .
d_call: TRBD1
j_call: TRBJ2-1
v_call: TRBV10-1

cdr3_nt: TGTGCCAGCAGGACGACAGGGGGCGCCGACTATGGCTACACCTTC
cdr3_aa: CASRTTGGADYGYTF
clone_size: once
d_call: TRBD1
j_call: TRBJ1-2
v_call: TRBV7-2

cdr3_nt: TGTGCCAGCAGCTTGACGGGGACAAGCCACGAGCAGTACTTC
cdr3_aa: CASSLTGTSHEQYF
clone_size: .
d_call: .
j_call: TRBJ2-7
v_call: TRBV5-6

cdr3_nt: TGTGCCAGCAGTGAAACAGCCTATGGCTACACCTTC
cdr3_aa: CASSETAYGYTF
clone_size: few
d_call: .
j_call: TRBJ1-2
v_call: TRBV2

cdr3_nt: TGCGCCAGCAGCTTGGTTAGCGGGGGGCCTATACCCTACAATGAGCAGTTCTTC
cdr3_aa: CASSLVSGGPIPYNEQFF
clone_size: .
d_call: TRBD2
j_call: TRBJ2-1
v_call: TRBV5-1

cdr3_nt: TGTGCCAGCAGCTTGACGGGGAGCTCCTACGAGCAGTACTTC
cdr3_aa: CASSLTGSSYEQYF
clone_size: few
d_call: .
j_call: TRBJ2-7
v_call: TRBV5-5

cdr3_nt: TGTGCCAGCAGTAAGACAGGGGAGGCCTACGAGCAGTACTTC
cdr3_aa: CASSKTGEAYEQYF
clone_size: .
d_call: TRBD1
j_call: TRBJ2-7
v_call: TRBV6-5

cdr3_nt: TGTGCCAGTAGTATTATAGTCCCAGGGGCACCTGCTTATGGCTACACCTTC
cdr3_aa: CASSIIVPGAPAYGYTF
clone_size: .
d_call: .
j_call: TRBJ1-2
v_call: TRBV19

cdr3_nt: TGTGCCAGCAGCCATAACAGGGGATTTGAAGCTTTCTTT
cdr3_aa: CASSHNRGFEAFF
clone_size: .
d_call: TRBD1
j_call: TRBJ1-1
v_call: TRBV13

cdr3_nt: TGTGCCAGCAGTGAAGCGTCTAGCGGCCAAGAGACCCAGTACTTC
cdr3_aa: CASSEASSGQETQYF
clone_size: .
d_call: TRBD2
j_call: TRBJ2-5
v_call: TRBV25-1

cdr3_nt: TGTGCCAGCAGCTTGGGGCGGGGAAGGGGCACTGAAGCTTTCTTT
cdr3_aa: CASSLGRGRGTEAFF
clone_size: .
d_call: .
j_call: TRBJ1-1
v_call: TRBV5-4

cdr3_nt: TGTGCCAGCAGCTTGGCCAGTGGACAGTCGTCCGGCTACACCTTC
cdr3_aa: CASSLASGQSSGYTF
clone_size: .
d_call: .
j_call: TRBJ1-2
v_call: TRBV5-5

cdr3_nt: TGTGCCATCAGTGAGTCAGGGAGTAGCAATCAGCCCCAGCATTTT
cdr3_aa: CAISESGSSNQPQHF
clone_size: .
d_call: .
j_call: TRBJ1-5
v_call: TRBV10-3

cdr3_nt: TGTGCCAGCAGGGAGGGTGGATCATACGAGCAGTACTTC
cdr3_aa: CASREGGSYEQYF
clone_size: .
d_call: .
j_call: TRBJ2-7
v_call: TRBV6-5

cdr3_nt: TGTGCCAGCAGTTACTCTCCGACAGATAGCAATCAGCCCCAGCATTTT
cdr3_aa: CASSYSPTDSNQPQHF
clone_size: .
d_call: .
j_call: TRBJ1-5
v_call: TRBV6-2/TRBV6-3

cdr3_nt: TGTGCCATCAGTGACCGCGGGGCGAACACTGAAGCTTTCTTT
cdr3_aa: CAISDRGANTEAFF
clone_size: .
d_call: .
j_call: TRBJ1-1
v_call: TRBV10-3

cdr3_nt: TGTGCCAGCACTCGGAGCTCCTATAATTCACCCCTCCACTTT
cdr3_aa: CASTRSSYNSPLHF
clone_size: .
d_call: .
j_call: TRBJ1-6
v_call: TRBV2

cdr3_nt: TGCGCCAGCAGCCTAATACAGAATAAGAACACTGAAGCTTTCTTT
cdr3_aa: CASSLIQNKNTEAFF
clone_size: .
d_call: .
j_call: TRBJ1-1
v_call: TRBV4-1

cdr3_nt: TGTGCCTGGACGGCAGGGGTTAATGAAAAACTGTTTTTT
cdr3_aa: CAWTAGVNEKLFF
clone_size: .
d_call: .
j_call: TRBJ1-4
v_call: TRBV30

cdr3_nt: TGTGCCAGCAGGACACAGGGGGTAGGGGGCTACACCTTC
cdr3_aa: CASRTQGVGGYTF
clone_size: .
d_call: TRBD1
j_call: TRBJ1-2
v_call: TRBV6-5

cdr3_nt: TGTGCCAGCAGCTCGCCCAGGGGCGCGATCAAAAACATTCAGTACTTC
cdr3_aa: CASSSPRGAIKNIQYF
clone_size: .
d_call: .
j_call: TRBJ2-4
v_call: TRBV7-2

cdr3_nt: TGCGCCAGCAGCTTGGTCGGGACAGTCGCAACAGATACGCAGTATTTT
cdr3_aa: CASSLVGTVATDTQYF
clone_size: .
d_call: TRBD1
j_call: TRBJ2-3
v_call: TRBV5-1

cdr3_nt: TGTGCCAGCAGTGAAGCAACCCACCCGGGGGGCAATCAGCCCCAGCATTTT
cdr3_aa: CASSEATHPGGNQPQHF
clone_size: few
d_call: .
j_call: TRBJ1-5
v_call: TRBV2

cdr3_nt: TGTGCCTGGAGGGAGACAGGGGGCTACTCACCCCTCCACTTT
cdr3_aa: CAWRETGGYSPLHF
clone_size: .
d_call: TRBD1
j_call: TRBJ1-6
v_call: TRBV30

cdr3_nt: TGCAGCGTTGTGCGGGACAGATCCGGGGAGCTGTTTTTT
cdr3_aa: CSVVRDRSGELFF
clone_size: .
d_call: .
j_call: TRBJ2-2
v_call: TRBV29-1

cdr3_nt: TGCGCCAGCAGCCCCGGACAGGGGGACTATAATTCACCCCTCCACTTT
cdr3_aa: CASSPGQGDYNSPLHF
clone_size: .
d_call: TRBD1
j_call: TRBJ1-6
v_call: TRBV5-1

cdr3_nt: TGTGCCAGTATCAACAGGGGTGGAAGTCAGCCCCAGCATTTT
cdr3_aa: CASINRGGSQPQHF
clone_size: .
d_call: TRBD1
j_call: TRBJ1-5
v_call: TRBV19

cdr3_nt: TGTGCCAGTAGTGTTGGACAGGGCGGCGGGGAGCTGTTTTTT
cdr3_aa: CASSVGQGGGELFF
clone_size: .
d_call: TRBD1
j_call: TRBJ2-2
v_call: TRBV2

cdr3_nt: TGTGCCAGCAGTAACCACAGGGGAGGTACTGAAGCTTTCTTT
cdr3_aa: CASSNHRGGTEAFF
clone_size: .
d_call: TRBD1
j_call: TRBJ1-1
v_call: TRBV6-5

cdr3_nt: TGTGCCACCAGCAGAGGAAGGGGGCGACTCACTGAAGCTTTCTTT
cdr3_aa: CATSRGRGRLTEAFF
clone_size: .
d_call: TRBD1
j_call: TRBJ1-1
v_call: TRBV15

cdr3_nt: TGTGCCAGTAGTTCAGGGATGGCCAATCAGCCCCAGCATTTT
cdr3_aa: CASSSGMANQPQHF
clone_size: once
d_call: .
j_call: TRBJ1-5
v_call: TRBV19

cdr3_nt: TGTGCCAGTAGTATGGAGGACAGGGGGCAAGCTGAAGCTTTCTTT
cdr3_aa: CASSMEDRGQAEAFF
clone_size: .
d_call: TRBD1
j_call: TRBJ1-1
v_call: TRBV19

cdr3_nt: TGTGTCAGAAGCTTAAGGGGGACAGGGCGATCTGGGGCCAACGTCCTGACTTTC
cdr3_aa: CVRSLRGTGRSGANVLTF
clone_size: once
d_call: .
j_call: TRBJ2-6
v_call: TRBV7-5

cdr3_nt: TGCGCCAGCAGACCCCCGGGACAGGGCCAAGGCGAGCAGTACTTC
cdr3_aa: CASRPPGQGQGEQYF
clone_size: .
d_call: TRBD1
j_call: TRBJ2-7
v_call: TRBV10-2